This T cell receptor beta chain originates from a study of cytomegalovirus exposure and HLA in healthy donors. On the study more broadly: As released early, the data held roughly 85 million unique TCRs from HLA-typed donors. Falling in the Caucasian-associated ancestry cluster were 81% of about 400 genotyped donors.

A remark on this clone: No conserved phenylalanine or tryptophan ends this CDR3, so it is likely a read error.

This CDR3 has 15 residues. The V end lost 3 bases, the J end lost 2 bases, and 12 bases lay between the germline ends. Germline CDR1 reads LNHNV; CDR2 reads YYDKDF (reference sequence). This PCR relied on a set of 60 Vbeta primers and 13 Jbeta primers. Sequencing was performed with immunoSEQ multiplex PCR; in TCRdb, only in-frame clones are kept and a portion is missing. The sample contains roughly 180,000 clones, roughly 9.4% of which appear only once. The source is a young woman in good health and CMV-seropositive. The V call is TRBV15, the J call TRBJ2-3; TRBD1 is a possible D gene (6 bases). The sequenced material came from PBMCs. CDR3 sequence (DNA): TGTGCCACCAGCAGGACACGGGACATCACAGATACGCAGTATGTT. It encodes CATSRTRDITDTQYV.